The TCR beta chain under discussion was sequenced for a study of T cells in Graves' hyperthyroidism and ophthalmopathy. At least ten counts were recorded for this clonotype. There were TCR beta CDR3 regions amplified from RNA transcripts. Using the HTBI primer set, a first-round RT-PCR was run on the TCR CDR3. TCRdb re-called the multiplex PCR reads through MiXCR, storing one row per CDR3 protein. Altogether 280,000 or so distinct CDR3 sequences are present, 20% to 25% being singletons, with the ten largest covering 25% to 30%. The receptor's source is a man in his forties with Graves' hyperthyroidism that later progressed to Graves' ophthalmopathy. The source material was blood.

The CDR3 spells CSARRHNSYEQYF. CDR3 nucleotide sequence: TGCAGTGCTAGGAGACACAACTCCTACGAGCAGTACTTC. This sequence joins TRBV20-1 and TRBJ2-7; no clear D gene. CDR1 is DFQATT, CDR2 SNEGSKA, per germline (reference sequence). This CDR3 is built from 13 residues. Trimming took off 3 bases at V and 0 bases at J, with 9 bases between the two ends.